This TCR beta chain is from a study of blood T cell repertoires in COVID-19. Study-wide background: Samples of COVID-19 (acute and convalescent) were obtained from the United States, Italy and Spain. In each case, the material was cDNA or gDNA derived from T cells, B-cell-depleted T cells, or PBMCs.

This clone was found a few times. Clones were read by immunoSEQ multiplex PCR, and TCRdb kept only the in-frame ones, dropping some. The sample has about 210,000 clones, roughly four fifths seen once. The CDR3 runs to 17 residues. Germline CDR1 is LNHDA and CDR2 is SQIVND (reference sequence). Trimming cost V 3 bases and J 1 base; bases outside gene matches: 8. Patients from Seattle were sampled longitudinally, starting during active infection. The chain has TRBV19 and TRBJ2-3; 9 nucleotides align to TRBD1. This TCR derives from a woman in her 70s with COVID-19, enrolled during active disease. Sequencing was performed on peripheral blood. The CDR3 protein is CASSIPLRDRGTDTQYF. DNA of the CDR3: TGTGCCAGTAGTATCCCTCTCCGGGACAGGGGCACAGATACGCAGTATTTT.